These T cell receptor beta chains were read from a single sample in a study of OX40 agonist ivuxolimab in advanced cancers. The assay was immunoSEQ multiplex PCR, and TCRdb's table has in-frame clones only and misses some. The sample carries approximately 60,000 clones, more than 75% recorded once. The starting material was CD4+ or CD8+ T cells sorted from blood, obtained in a trial of the OX40 agonist ivuxolimab. The origin of the receptors is an adult with an advanced solid tumor such as melanoma, head and neck, liver or kidney cancer. The CDR3 runs from the conserved cysteine through the conserved F or W.

v_call,cdr3_aa
TRBV30,CAWSRILSNYGYTF
TRBV5-4,CASSLGSSYNSPLHF
TRBV7-2,CASSLVQQETQYF
TRBV6-6,CASSSGYKQFF
TRBV6-4,CASSDSPGLVRTDTQYF
TRBV25-1,CASSEYARGPNTGELFF
TRBV18,CASSPGGMETQYF
TRBV19,CASNDSPYSLNQPQHF
TRBV6-1,CASSEVQGFTEAFF
TRBV20-1,CSARGPNGYTF
TRBV7-6,CASSLAGRGSNSPLHF
TRBV19,CASSTRQGTQYF
TRBV5-1,CASSGGRGQINEKLFF
TRBV7-6,CASSRTEHYSGNTIYF
TRBV4-1,CASSQVGWSTDTQYF
TRBV9,CASSVEAGGPYEQFF
TRBV6-5,CASRSDMVREQYF
TRBV13,CASTFLDRPYEQYF
TRBV10-3,CAISEFKGGHTEAFF
TRBV2,CASSTDTGELFF